This T cell receptor (beta chain) came from a study of CD8 T cells in Susac syndrome. With random hexamers, about 0.45 to 1 ug RNA was reverse transcribed. Amplification of TCR beta CDR3 by immunoSEQ multiplex PCR spanned 54 Vbeta and 13 Jbeta. TCRdb re-called the immunoSEQ multiplex PCR reads with MiXCR, one entry per CDR3 protein. This repertoire shows about 300,000 distinct CDR3 sequences, roughly 85% found once; its top ten account for around 0.2%. Germline values: CDR1 MDHEN, CDR2 SYDVKM. Trimming stripped 5 bases from V and 0 bases from J, with 8 bases between. The CDR3 has 14 residues. Sequencing of TCR beta was undertaken in CD8+ and CD4+ T cells derived from blood. Treatment-naive patients with stable or active relapsing-remitting disease served as multiple sclerosis controls.

The sequence was collected from a human donor with multiple sclerosis. The rearrangement links TRBV28 to TRBJ1-3; no firm D call. Sequenced: CD8+ T cells from PBMCs. CDR3 sequence reads: CASSPGSSGNTIYF. CDR3 DNA: TGTGCCAGCAGTCCCGGATCCTCTGGAAACACCATATATTTT. Combining the CDR3 with reference TRBV28 and TRBJ1-3 gives the whole variable domain DVKVTQSSRYLVKRTGEKVFLECVQDMDHENMFWYRQDPGLGLRLIYFSYDVKMKEKGDIPEGYSVSREKKERFSLILESASTNQTSMYLCASSPGSSGNTIYFGEGSWLTVV.